A single sample gave rise to the 17 T cell receptor beta chains below, sequenced in a study of CD8 T cells in Susac syndrome. RNA, at about 0.45 to 1 ug, was reverse transcribed with random hexamers. One entry per CDR3 protein results from TCRdb running MiXCR on the immunoSEQ multiplex PCR reads. This sample carries just over 150,000 distinct CDR3 sequences, about 94% of them seen once, and the ten largest clones take about 0.19%. Material: CD8+ T cells from PBMCs. The source is a human donor with multiple sclerosis.

This clonotype was seen a single time. The J gene is TRBJ2-7, the V gene TRBV20-1; D is tentatively TRBD1 or TRBD2 (5 bases each). Trimming cost V 0 bases and J 9 bases, with 24 bases left between them. Germline CDR1 DFQATT, CDR2 SNEGSKA (reference sequence). This CDR3 is built from 16 residues. CDR3 DNA: TGCAGTGCTAGAGATCTACGGCAGGGAGAGAGTTGGGGGCAGTACTTC. Its translation: CSARDLRQGESWGQYF.

The chain is built from TRBV4-1 and TRBJ1-5; D not resolved. Germline CDR1 is MGHRA and CDR2 is YSYEKL. V gave up 2 bases and J gave up 3 bases, with 14 bases separating them. The CDR3 totals 16 residues. The CDR3 here is CASSQFNGINNQPQHF. The CDR3 nucleotides are TGCGCCAGCAGCCAATTTAACGGGATTAACAATCAGCCCCAGCATTTT.

This chain joins TRBV7-9 and TRBJ2-5, with D perhaps matching TRBD1 (6 bases). Trimming removed 6 bases from V and 5 bases from J, with 16 bases in between. The CDR3 is made up of 14 amino acids. CDR1 and CDR2 from the germline V gene are SEHNR and FQNEAQ (reference sequence). CDR3 sequence (DNA): TGTGCCAGCAGATTGGGACATAGGCGCGAGACCCAGTACTTC. It specifies CASRLGHRRETQYF.

The chain employs TRBV9 and TRBJ2-1; TRBD2 agrees at 9 bases. CDR3 length: 17 residues. CDR1 is SGDLS and CDR2 is YYNGEE in the germline V gene. The trim removed 3 bases at V and 10 bases at J, leaving 17 bases unmatched. Here the CDR3 reads CASSADRYGGGAGEQFF. In nucleotides, the CDR3 is TGTGCCAGCAGCGCCGACCGGTATGGCGGGGGGGCCGGGGAGCAGTTCTTC.

This sequence joins TRBV27 and TRBJ1-5, with unresolved D. Germline CDR1 reads MNHEY; CDR2 reads SMNVEV (reference sequence). The CDR3 is 14 amino acids. Trimming pared 5 bases from V and 3 bases from J, leaving 11 bases between. CDR3 bases: TGTGCCAGCAGTCCCCTAGGTTTCAATCAGCCCCAGCATTTT. Protein product: CASSPLGFNQPQHF.

The chain couples TRBV24-1 to TRBJ1-5; the D is unclear. Germline CDR1 and CDR2: KGHDR and SFDVKD. Trimming stripped 4 bases from V and 6 bases from J, with 9 bases between. The CDR3 sequence is 13 residues long. CDR3: CATSERTGQPQHF. The DNA of the CDR3 is TGTGCCACCAGTGAACGTACGGGTCAGCCCCAGCATTTT.

The rearrangement uses TRBV7-9 and TRBJ1-3; D unclear. The germline V and J ends were trimmed by 7 bases and 4 bases, with 5 bases remaining between them. This CDR3 contains 11 residues. Germline loops: CDR1 SEHNR, CDR2 FQNEAQ (reference sequence). The DNA for the CDR3 is TGTGCCAGCATGGGGGGAAACACCATATATTTT. Residues: CASMGGNTIYF.

The rearrangement joins TRBV6-2 or TRBV6-3 to TRBJ2-1, with 14 bases that match TRBD2. V trimming: 0 bases; J trimming: 8 bases; junction bases outside the gene matches: 3. The germline CDR1 and CDR2 sequences are MNHEY and SVGEGT. The CDR3 runs 16 residues. CDR3 in amino acids: CASSYSETSGGDEQFF. In nucleotides, the CDR3 is TGTGCCAGCAGTTACTCCGAGACTAGCGGGGGGGATGAGCAGTTCTTC.

The chain is built from TRBV27 and TRBJ2-1; possibly TRBD1 or TRBD2 for D (6 bases each). Between the trimmed V and J ends, which lost 6 bases and 3 bases, there was a span of 12 bases. This CDR3 contains 14 residues. Germline lookup yields CDR1 MNHEY and CDR2 SMNVEV (reference sequence). The CDR3 sequence is CASRRGVYYNEQFF. The CDR3 DNA is TGTGCCAGCAGAAGGGGGGTTTACTACAATGAGCAGTTCTTC.

The rearrangement links TRBV7-1 to TRBJ2-7; D might be TRBD1 or TRBD2, each matching 5 bases. TRBV7-1 is known as an ORF, though its function is uncertain. The CDR3 covers 15 residues. Trimming removed 4 bases at V and 0 bases at J, with 13 bases between. In DNA form, the CDR3 reads TGTGCCAGCAGCTTGGGGACCAGCGACTCCTACGAGCAGTACTTC. Translating it yields CASSLGTSDSYEQYF.

This clonotype has more than one count but fewer than ten. This chain links TRBV29-1 with TRBJ1-2; a possible D gene is TRBD1 (5 bases). CDR3 length: 12 residues. The germline V gene has CDR1 SQVTM and CDR2 ANQGSEA. V dropped 3 bases and J dropped 2 bases, with 7 bases sitting between them. CDR3 coding DNA: TGCAGCGTTGACAGGGCCAACTATGGCTACACCTTC. Translation: CSVDRANYGYTF.

The CDR3 protein is CASSGGEGPTFYEQYF. The CDR3 DNA sequence: TGTGCCAGCAGTGGGGGGGAGGGCCCCACGTTCTACGAGCAGTACTTC. The chain links TRBV7-9 to TRBJ2-7, with TRBD2 identical over 7 bases. This CDR3 region has 16 residues. J gave up 3 bases and V 6 bases, and 14 bases lay outside the gene matches. The germline V gene encodes CDR1 SEHNR and CDR2 FQNEAQ (reference sequence).

The rearrangement links TRBV14 to TRBJ1-2; no firm D call. From germline, CDR1 is SGHDN and CDR2 FVKESK. The CDR3 spans 16 residues. V lost 3 bases, J lost 5 bases, and 19 bases lay in between. CDR3: CASSHAPDGMRYGYTF. The CDR3 DNA follows: TGTGCCAGCAGCCATGCCCCTGACGGGATGAGGTATGGCTACACCTTC.

The genes are TRBV12-3 or TRBV12-4 and TRBJ1-1; D is unclear. The V end was cut by 0 bases, the J end by 4 bases, with 6 bases between. This CDR3 is 13 amino acids long. CDR3 nucleotides: TGTGCCAGCAGTTTAGCAGGGCGCACTGAAGCTTTCTTT. Protein sequence: CASSLAGRTEAFF.

The chain couples TRBV24-1 to TRBJ2-2, with unresolved D. The V end was cut by 0 bases, the J end by 6 bases, with 13 bases between. Germline loops: CDR1 KGHDR, CDR2 SFDVKD. The length of the CDR3 is 16 residues. Here the CDR3 reads CATSDLHGLYPGELFF. CDR3 nucleotide sequence: TGTGCCACCAGTGATTTGCACGGCCTATACCCCGGGGAGCTGTTTTTT.

The chain uses TRBV12-3 or TRBV12-4 and TRBJ1-2, with 7 bases lining up with TRBD1. The CDR3 extends over 17 amino acids. The trim removed 3 bases at V and 2 bases at J, leaving 12 bases unmatched. The CDR3, as DNA: TGTGCCAGCAGTTTGGGGCTTTTGGGACAGCAAAACTATGGCTACACCTTC. It specifies CASSLGLLGQQNYGYTF.

In nucleotides, the CDR3 is TGTGCCAGCAGCCTCCCGGGCCCCTCGGCCGATGAGCAGTTCTTC. This sequence encodes CASSLPGPSADEQFF. This chain uses TRBV9 with TRBJ2-1; D is undetermined. Germline V gene sequence: CDR1 SGDLS, CDR2 YYNGEE. This CDR3 is 15 amino acids long. V dropped 4 bases and J dropped 8 bases, with 19 bases sitting between them.